These T cell receptor beta chains were read from a single sample in a study of T cells after yellow fever vaccination. TCRdb called the 5' RACE reads again in MiXCR, with one record for every CDR3 protein. The sample yields a few hundred thousand distinct CDR3 sequences, 6.9% seen once. The sequences come from CD4+ T cells sorted from PBMCs, collected 15 days after the yellow fever booster vaccination. All receptors derive from a man aged 25 to 40 who received the YFV17D yellow fever vaccine. Each CDR3 is given with its conserved first and last residue. The order of the fields is V gene, clone size, J gene, D gene, CDR3 protein, CDR3 DNA. A D gene is named only where the DNA matches it firmly. Clone size, where shown, is once, few, many, or a class for clones that have expanded.

v_gene: TRBV7-2
abundance: few
j_gene: TRBJ2-5
d_gene: TRBD2
CDR3aa: CASSLGVLAGELETQYF
CDR3nt: TGTGCCAGCAGCTTAGGGGTACTAGCGGGAGAGCTAGAGACCCAGTACTTC

v_gene: TRBV7-9
abundance: many
j_gene: TRBJ2-3
d_gene: TRBD2
CDR3aa: CASSLRTSGTDTQYF
CDR3nt: TGTGCCAGCAGCTTAAGGACTAGCGGGACAGATACGCAGTATTTT

v_gene: TRBV29-1
abundance: many
j_gene: TRBJ2-1
d_gene: TRBD2
CDR3aa: CSVGGTSEYNEQFF
CDR3nt: TGCAGCGTGGGCGGGACTAGCGAGTACAATGAGCAGTTCTTC

v_gene: TRBV7-8
abundance: -
j_gene: TRBJ2-5
d_gene: -
CDR3aa: CASSLAGYETQYF
CDR3nt: TGTGCCAGCAGCTTAGCTGGATATGAGACCCAGTACTTC

v_gene: TRBV15
abundance: few
j_gene: TRBJ2-5
d_gene: -
CDR3aa: CATSRGPEETQYF
CDR3nt: TGTGCCACCAGCAGAGGTCCAGAAGAGACCCAGTACTTC

v_gene: TRBV20-1
abundance: -
j_gene: TRBJ2-1
d_gene: -
CDR3aa: CSARPPRVYNEQFF
CDR3nt: TGCAGTGCTAGACCTCCTCGCGTCTACAATGAGCAGTTCTTC

v_gene: TRBV4-3
abundance: -
j_gene: TRBJ2-7
d_gene: -
CDR3aa: CASSQEAQGTSEQYF
CDR3nt: TGCGCCAGCAGCCAAGAAGCGCAAGGCACGAGCGAGCAGTACTTC

v_gene: TRBV6-1
abundance: many
j_gene: TRBJ1-3
d_gene: -
CDR3aa: CASSEGRQNSGNTIYF
CDR3nt: TGTGCCAGCAGTGAAGGGCGACAGAACTCTGGAAACACCATATATTTT

v_gene: TRBV9
abundance: many
j_gene: TRBJ1-1
d_gene: -
CDR3aa: CASRTGEGITEAFF
CDR3nt: TGTGCCAGCAGGACGGGGGAGGGGATCACTGAAGCTTTCTTT

v_gene: TRBV9
abundance: many
j_gene: TRBJ1-1
d_gene: TRBD1
CDR3aa: CASTPTTGLLVGEAFF
CDR3nt: TGTGCCAGCACCCCAACGACAGGGCTATTGGTGGGGGAAGCTTTCTTT

v_gene: TRBV27
abundance: -
j_gene: TRBJ2-2
d_gene: -
CDR3aa: CASSLFRTGELFF
CDR3nt: TGTGCCAGCAGTTTATTCCGCACCGGGGAGCTGTTTTTT

v_gene: TRBV7-2
abundance: -
j_gene: TRBJ2-5
d_gene: -
CDR3aa: CASSWPQETQYF
CDR3nt: TGTGCCAGCAGCTGGCCGCAAGAGACCCAGTACTTC

v_gene: TRBV9
abundance: few
j_gene: TRBJ2-1
d_gene: TRBD2
CDR3aa: CASSLSGSSSYNEQFF
CDR3nt: TGTGCCAGCAGTCTTAGCGGGTCCAGCTCCTACAATGAGCAGTTCTTC

v_gene: TRBV20-1
abundance: few
j_gene: TRBJ2-7
d_gene: -
CDR3aa: CSAPGDRTYEQYF
CDR3nt: TGCAGTGCTCCAGGGGATCGGACCTACGAGCAGTACTTC

v_gene: TRBV9
abundance: many
j_gene: TRBJ2-1
d_gene: TRBD2
CDR3aa: CASSVSGSHYNEQFF
CDR3nt: TGTGCCAGCAGCGTGAGCGGGAGCCACTACAATGAGCAGTTCTTC

v_gene: TRBV12-3/TRBV12-4
abundance: many
j_gene: TRBJ2-5
d_gene: -
CDR3aa: CASSLGGLEETQYF
CDR3nt: TGTGCCAGCAGTTTGGGGGGCCTTGAGGAGACCCAGTACTTC

v_gene: TRBV7-2
abundance: many
j_gene: TRBJ1-5
d_gene: TRBD1
CDR3aa: CASSSTGGNQPQHF
CDR3nt: TGTGCCAGCAGCTCGACAGGGGGAAATCAGCCCCAGCATTTT

v_gene: TRBV20-1
abundance: many
j_gene: TRBJ2-1
d_gene: TRBD2
CDR3aa: CSARDQRTSGAKDEQFF
CDR3nt: TGCAGTGCTAGAGATCAGCGGACTAGCGGGGCCAAGGATGAGCAGTTCTTC

v_gene: TRBV30
abundance: -
j_gene: TRBJ2-7
d_gene: TRBD2
CDR3aa: CALGRGNEQYF
CDR3nt: TGTGCCTTGGGGCGGGGGAACGAGCAGTACTTC

v_gene: TRBV20-1
abundance: few
j_gene: TRBJ1-6
d_gene: -
CDR3aa: CSARDPQGNNSPLHF
CDR3nt: TGCAGTGCTAGAGATCCCCAGGGAAATAATTCACCCCTCCACTTT

v_gene: TRBV29-1
abundance: -
j_gene: TRBJ2-1
d_gene: TRBD2
CDR3aa: CTGGRAMHEQFF
CDR3nt: TGCACCGGGGGGAGGGCCATGCATGAGCAGTTCTTC

v_gene: TRBV28
abundance: many
j_gene: TRBJ2-7
d_gene: TRBD1
CDR3aa: CASSITGTGSDYEQYF
CDR3nt: TGTGCCAGCAGTATTACCGGGACAGGGAGTGACTACGAGCAGTACTTC

v_gene: TRBV20-1
abundance: many
j_gene: TRBJ1-4
d_gene: -
CDR3aa: CSASEFNEKLFF
CDR3nt: TGCAGTGCTAGTGAGTTTAATGAAAAACTGTTTTTT

v_gene: TRBV15
abundance: -
j_gene: TRBJ2-7
d_gene: TRBD1
CDR3aa: CATSRGIGQGYEQYF
CDR3nt: TGTGCCACCAGCAGAGGAATCGGACAGGGTTACGAGCAGTACTTC

v_gene: TRBV20-1
abundance: many
j_gene: TRBJ2-1
d_gene: TRBD2
CDR3aa: CSARDRTSGRKGNEQFF
CDR3nt: TGCAGTGCTAGAGATAGGACTAGCGGGAGAAAGGGTAATGAGCAGTTCTTC

v_gene: TRBV23-1
abundance: few
j_gene: TRBJ2-1
d_gene: -
CDR3aa: CAIPTHSHANEQFF
CDR3nt: TGCGCCATCCCGACTCACTCGCATGCAAATGAGCAGTTCTTC

v_gene: TRBV29-1
abundance: many
j_gene: TRBJ1-2
d_gene: -
CDR3aa: CSGVQGDYGYTF
CDR3nt: TGCAGCGGGGTACAGGGAGACTATGGCTACACCTTC

v_gene: TRBV23-1
abundance: few
j_gene: TRBJ2-7
d_gene: TRBD1
CDR3aa: CASSRLKDRRFVRCYEQYF
CDR3nt: TGCGCCAGCAGTCGACTAAAGGACAGGAGGTTTGTTCGTTGCTACGAGCAGTACTTC

v_gene: TRBV7-9
abundance: few
j_gene: TRBJ1-4
d_gene: -
CDR3aa: CASSYDQTTNEKLFF
CDR3nt: TGTGCCAGCAGCTACGACCAAACAACTAATGAAAAACTGTTTTTT